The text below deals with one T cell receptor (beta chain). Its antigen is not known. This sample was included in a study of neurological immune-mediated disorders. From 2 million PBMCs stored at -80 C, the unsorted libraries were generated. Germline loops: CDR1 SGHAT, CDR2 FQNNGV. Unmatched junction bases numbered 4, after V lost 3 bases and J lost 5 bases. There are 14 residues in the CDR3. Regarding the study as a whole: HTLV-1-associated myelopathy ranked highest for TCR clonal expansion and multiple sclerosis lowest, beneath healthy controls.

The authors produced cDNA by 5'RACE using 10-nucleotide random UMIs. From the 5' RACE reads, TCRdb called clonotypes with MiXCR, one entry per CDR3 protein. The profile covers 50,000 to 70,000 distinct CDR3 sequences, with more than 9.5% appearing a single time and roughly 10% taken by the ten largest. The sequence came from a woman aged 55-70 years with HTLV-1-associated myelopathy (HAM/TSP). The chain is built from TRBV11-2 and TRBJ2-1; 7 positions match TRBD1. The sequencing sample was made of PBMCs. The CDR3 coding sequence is TGTGCCAGCAGCTTGATGGGACAGAACAATGAGCAGTTCTTC. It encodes CASSLMGQNNEQFF. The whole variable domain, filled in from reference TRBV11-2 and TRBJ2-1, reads EAGVAQSPRYKIIEKRQSVAFWCNPISGHATLYWYQQILGQGPKLLIQFQNNGVVDDSQLPKDRFSAERLKGVDSTLKIQPAKLEDSAVYLCASSLMGQNNEQFFGPGTRLTVL.